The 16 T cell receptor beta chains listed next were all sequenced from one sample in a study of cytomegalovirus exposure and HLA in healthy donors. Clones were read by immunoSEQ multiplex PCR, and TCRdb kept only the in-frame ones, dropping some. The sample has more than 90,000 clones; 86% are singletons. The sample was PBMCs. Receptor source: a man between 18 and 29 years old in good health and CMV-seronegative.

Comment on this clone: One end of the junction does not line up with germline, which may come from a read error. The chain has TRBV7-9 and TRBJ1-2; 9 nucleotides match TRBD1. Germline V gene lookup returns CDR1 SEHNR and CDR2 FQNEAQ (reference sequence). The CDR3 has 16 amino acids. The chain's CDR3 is CASTLAGGQGNYGYTF. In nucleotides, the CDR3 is TGTGCCAGCACCTTAGCGGGCGGACAGGGGAACTATGGCTACACCTTC.

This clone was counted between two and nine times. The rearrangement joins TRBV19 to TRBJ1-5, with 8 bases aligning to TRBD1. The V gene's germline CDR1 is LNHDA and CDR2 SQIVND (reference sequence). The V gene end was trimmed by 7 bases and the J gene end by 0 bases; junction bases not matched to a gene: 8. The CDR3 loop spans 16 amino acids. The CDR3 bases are TGTGCCAGTACCATCGGGACAGGCCTTAGCAATCAGCCCCAGCATTTT. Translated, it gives CASTIGTGLSNQPQHF. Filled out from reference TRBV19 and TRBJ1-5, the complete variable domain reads DGGITQSPKYLFRKEGQNVTLSCEQNLNHDAMYWYRQDPGQGLRLIYYSQIVNDFQKGDIAEGYSVSREKKESFPLTVTSAQKNPTAFYLCASTIGTGLSNQPQHFGDGTRLSIL.

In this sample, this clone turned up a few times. The CDR3 sequence: CASSVGHTKATDTQYF. The CDR3 DNA is TGCGCCAGCAGCGTGGGACACACAAAAGCCACAGATACGCAGTATTTT. V usage is TRBV5-1 and J usage is TRBJ2-3; tentatively, D is TRBD1 (6 bases). With 4 bases removed from V and 2 bases from J, the gap between germline ends came to 17 bases. Germline lookup yields CDR1 SGHRS and CDR2 YFSETQ. The CDR3 has 16 amino acids.

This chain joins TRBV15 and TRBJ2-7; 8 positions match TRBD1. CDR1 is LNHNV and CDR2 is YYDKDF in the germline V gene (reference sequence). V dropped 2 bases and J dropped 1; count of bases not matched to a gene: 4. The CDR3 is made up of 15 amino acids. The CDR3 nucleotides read TGTGCCACCAGCAGATCGAGACAGGGGTCCTACGAGCAGTACTTC. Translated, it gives CATSRSRQGSYEQYF.

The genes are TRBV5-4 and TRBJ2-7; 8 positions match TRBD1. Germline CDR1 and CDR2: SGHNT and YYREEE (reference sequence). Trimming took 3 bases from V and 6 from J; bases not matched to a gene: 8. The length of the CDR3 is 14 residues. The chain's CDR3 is CASSSQGARGEQYF. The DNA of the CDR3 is TGTGCCAGCAGCTCCCAGGGGGCGCGCGGCGAGCAGTACTTC.

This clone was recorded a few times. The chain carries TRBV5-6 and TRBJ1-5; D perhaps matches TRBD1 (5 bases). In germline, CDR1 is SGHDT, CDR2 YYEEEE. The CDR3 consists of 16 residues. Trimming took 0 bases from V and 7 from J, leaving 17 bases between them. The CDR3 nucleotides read TGTGCCAGCAGCTTGGCCACCAGCCAGGGAAGGCAGCCCCAGCATTTT. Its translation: CASSLATSQGRQPQHF.

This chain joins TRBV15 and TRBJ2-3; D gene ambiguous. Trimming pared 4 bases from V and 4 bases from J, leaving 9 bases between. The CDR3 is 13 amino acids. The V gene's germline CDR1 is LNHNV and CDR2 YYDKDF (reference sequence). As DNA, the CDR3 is TGTGCCACCAGCACAAACATACCAGATACGCAGTATTTT. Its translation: CATSTNIPDTQYF.

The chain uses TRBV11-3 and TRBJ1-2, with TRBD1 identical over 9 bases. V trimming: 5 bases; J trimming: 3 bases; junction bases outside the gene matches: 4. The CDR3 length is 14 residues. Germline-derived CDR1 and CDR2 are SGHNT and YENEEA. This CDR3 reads CASSRWTGDYGYTF. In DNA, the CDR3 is TGTGCCAGCAGCCGCTGGACAGGGGACTATGGCTACACCTTC.

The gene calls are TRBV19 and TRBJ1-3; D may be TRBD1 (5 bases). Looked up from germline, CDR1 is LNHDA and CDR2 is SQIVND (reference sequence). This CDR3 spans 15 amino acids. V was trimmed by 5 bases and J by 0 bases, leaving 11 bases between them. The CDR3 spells CASSWGSNSGNTIYF. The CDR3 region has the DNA TGTGCCAGTAGTTGGGGCAGTAACTCTGGAAACACCATATATTTT.

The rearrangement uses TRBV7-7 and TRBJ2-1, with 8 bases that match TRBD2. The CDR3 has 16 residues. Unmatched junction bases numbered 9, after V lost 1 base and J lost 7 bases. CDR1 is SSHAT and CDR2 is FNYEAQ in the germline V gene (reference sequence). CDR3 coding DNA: TGTGCCAGCAGCTTAGAGTCCGGCGGGAGGTATAATGAGCAGTTCTTC. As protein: CASSLESGGRYNEQFF.

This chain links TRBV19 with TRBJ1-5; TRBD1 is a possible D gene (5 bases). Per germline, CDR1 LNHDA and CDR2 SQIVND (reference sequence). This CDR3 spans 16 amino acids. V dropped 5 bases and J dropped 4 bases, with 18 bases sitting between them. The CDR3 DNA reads TGTGCCAGTAGTGAAGCGCCAGGGCTGGGGAATCAGCCCCAGCATTTT. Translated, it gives CASSEAPGLGNQPQHF. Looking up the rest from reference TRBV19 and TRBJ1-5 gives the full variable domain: DGGITQSPKYLFRKEGQNVTLSCEQNLNHDAMYWYRQDPGQGLRLIYYSQIVNDFQKGDIAEGYSVSREKKESFPLTVTSAQKNPTAFYLCASSEAPGLGNQPQHFGDGTRLSIL.

CDR3 loop: CLLGQVFDYGYTF. Here the CDR3 DNA reads TGTCTCCTCGGACAGGTTTTCGACTATGGCTACACCTTC. The chain employs TRBV7-9 and TRBJ1-2; 7 bases are shared with TRBD1. CDR1 is SEHNR, CDR2 FQNEAQ, per germline (reference sequence). This CDR3 region has 13 residues.

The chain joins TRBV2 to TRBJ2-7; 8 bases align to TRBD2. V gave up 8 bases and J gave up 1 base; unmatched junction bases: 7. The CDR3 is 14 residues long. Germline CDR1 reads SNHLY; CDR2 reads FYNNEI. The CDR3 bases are TGTGCCAGCTCCCGTATAGCGGGGTCCTACGAGCAGTACTTC. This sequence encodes CASSRIAGSYEQYF.

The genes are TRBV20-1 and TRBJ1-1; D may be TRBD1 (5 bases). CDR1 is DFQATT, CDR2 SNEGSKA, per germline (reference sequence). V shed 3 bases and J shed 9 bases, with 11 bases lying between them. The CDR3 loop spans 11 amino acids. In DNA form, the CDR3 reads TGCAGTGCTAGTATGGGGGGACAAGCTTTCTTT. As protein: CSASMGGQAFF.

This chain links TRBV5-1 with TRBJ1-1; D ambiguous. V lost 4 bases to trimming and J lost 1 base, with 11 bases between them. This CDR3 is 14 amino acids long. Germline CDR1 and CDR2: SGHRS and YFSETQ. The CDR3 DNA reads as TGCGCCAGCAGCCCCGAGAGTGAGAACACTGAAGCTTTCTTT. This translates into CASSPESENTEAFF.

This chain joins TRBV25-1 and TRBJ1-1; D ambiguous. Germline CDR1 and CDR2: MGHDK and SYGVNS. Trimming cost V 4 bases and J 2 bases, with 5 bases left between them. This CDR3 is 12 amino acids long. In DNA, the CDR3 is TGTGCCAGCAGTGGCTACAACACTGAAGCTTTCTTT. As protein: CASSGYNTEAFF.